This TCR beta chain was observed in a study of PD-1 blockade in classical Hodgkin lymphoma. This clone was seen more than once but under ten times. Only in-frame clones appear in the TCRdb table, and some are missing; sequencing was by immunoSEQ multiplex PCR. Of about 13,000 clones detected, about 82% appear once; the ten largest clones hold about 23%. In every patient, relapse followed autologous stem cell transplantation, while exposure to brentuximab vedotin differed. Germline CDR1 and CDR2: SGHNT and YYREEE (reference sequence). The CDR3 runs to 15 residues. Trimming left V 1 base short and J 0 bases short, with 5 bases between.

The clonotype originates from a human donor with classical Hodgkin lymphoma. The specimen was peripheral blood mononuclear cells (PBMCs), collected at baseline. The chain combines TRBV5-4 with TRBJ2-6, with D uncertain. CDR3 amino acids: CASSLWVSGANVLTF. The CDR3 DNA reads as TGTGCCAGCAGCTTGTGGGTCTCTGGGGCCAACGTCCTGACTTTC.